The rows below give T cell receptor beta chains drawn from one sample of a study of T cells in Graves' hyperthyroidism and ophthalmopathy. Each CDR3 protein is one row after TCRdb ran MiXCR on the multiplex PCR reads. The table shows about 770,000 distinct CDR3 sequences, with roughly 20% occurring only once. The sequencing sample was made of blood. Receptors were obtained from a woman aged 45-65 years with Graves' hyperthyroidism that later progressed to Graves' ophthalmopathy. The CDR3 runs from the conserved cysteine through the conserved F or W. Fields, in order: V gene, J gene, CDR3 protein.

v_gene: TRBV6-2/TRBV6-3; j_gene: TRBJ1-4; CDR3aa: CASSYEARTAINEKLFF
v_gene: TRBV10-2; j_gene: TRBJ2-4; CDR3aa: CASSESWGGGYIQYF
v_gene: TRBV20-1; j_gene: TRBJ2-7; CDR3aa: CSARPTDRGAIYEQYF
v_gene: TRBV6-1; j_gene: TRBJ1-1; CDR3aa: CASSPPGGIPTEAFF
v_gene: TRBV12-3/TRBV12-4; j_gene: TRBJ1-1; CDR3aa: CASSRHARVNTEAFF
v_gene: TRBV4-1; j_gene: TRBJ1-2; CDR3aa: CASSQAQTWEGGYGYTF
v_gene: TRBV5-1; j_gene: TRBJ1-4; CDR3aa: CASSLGDRVGEKLFF
v_gene: TRBV19; j_gene: TRBJ1-2; CDR3aa: CASSPTGGASNNYGYTF
v_gene: TRBV27; j_gene: TRBJ1-4; CDR3aa: CTSSLRRGGNEKLFF
v_gene: TRBV6-1; j_gene: TRBJ2-3; CDR3aa: CASRATSGAGDTQYF
v_gene: TRBV13; j_gene: TRBJ2-7; CDR3aa: CASSSPASYEQYF
v_gene: TRBV6-2/TRBV6-3; j_gene: TRBJ2-1; CDR3aa: CASRIQGSEQFF
v_gene: TRBV10-1; j_gene: TRBJ1-6; CDR3aa: CASSESDSPLHF
v_gene: TRBV20-1; j_gene: TRBJ1-6; CDR3aa: CSARTLNSPLHF
v_gene: TRBV9; j_gene: TRBJ2-5; CDR3aa: CASSVRSGQHQETQYF
v_gene: TRBV3-1; j_gene: TRBJ1-2; CDR3aa: CASKGGNLYGYTF
v_gene: TRBV5-1; j_gene: TRBJ1-1; CDR3aa: CASSLGQGANAFF
v_gene: TRBV5-1; j_gene: TRBJ1-4; CDR3aa: CASSQSDPRKLFF
v_gene: TRBV12-3/TRBV12-4; j_gene: TRBJ2-2; CDR3aa: CASSLRGVRNTGELFF
v_gene: TRBV20-1; j_gene: TRBJ2-5; CDR3aa: CSARGTSGVYQETQYF
v_gene: TRBV7-2; j_gene: TRBJ2-7; CDR3aa: CASSLGGGRTYEQYF
v_gene: TRBV7-9; j_gene: TRBJ2-1; CDR3aa: CASSLSSYEQFF
v_gene: TRBV7-9; j_gene: TRBJ2-7; CDR3aa: CASSTGQGEGEQYF
v_gene: TRBV9; j_gene: TRBJ2-1; CDR3aa: CASSASSGGYNEQFF
v_gene: TRBV9; j_gene: TRBJ1-2; CDR3aa: CASSVYGSNYGYTF
v_gene: TRBV4-1; j_gene: TRBJ1-5; CDR3aa: CASSSASGDQPQHF
v_gene: TRBV11-2; j_gene: TRBJ2-7; CDR3aa: CASSPITYEQYF
v_gene: TRBV27; j_gene: TRBJ1-2; CDR3aa: CASSLWAGSLDYGYTF
v_gene: TRBV5-6; j_gene: TRBJ2-3; CDR3aa: CASNGPDTQYF
v_gene: TRBV20-1; j_gene: TRBJ1-2; CDR3aa: CSAQGFIDGYTF
v_gene: TRBV4-1; j_gene: TRBJ2-2; CDR3aa: CASSQVGSSIGELFF
v_gene: TRBV13; j_gene: TRBJ2-3; CDR3aa: CASSVGRVEDTQYF
v_gene: TRBV5-1; j_gene: TRBJ1-6; CDR3aa: CASSRVGGHTMSSYNSPLHF
v_gene: TRBV7-3; j_gene: TRBJ2-7; CDR3aa: CASSPGGESHEQYF
v_gene: TRBV7-2; j_gene: TRBJ1-2; CDR3aa: CASSALGPYYGYTF
v_gene: TRBV7-9; j_gene: TRBJ2-3; CDR3aa: CASTLGGDTQYF
v_gene: TRBV20-1; j_gene: TRBJ1-2; CDR3aa: CSVSGGYYGYTF
v_gene: TRBV5-1; j_gene: TRBJ1-6; CDR3aa: CASSLQGTGNSPLHF
v_gene: TRBV4-1; j_gene: TRBJ1-2; CDR3aa: CASSQEQRTGARGYTF
v_gene: TRBV5-1; j_gene: TRBJ1-2; CDR3aa: CASSLAGTSNYGYTF
v_gene: TRBV6-1; j_gene: TRBJ1-5; CDR3aa: CASREQGSGGNQPQHF
v_gene: TRBV3-1; j_gene: TRBJ2-2; CDR3aa: CASSQETANTGELFF
v_gene: TRBV6-1; j_gene: TRBJ1-1; CDR3aa: CASLPRRQMRMNTEAFF
v_gene: TRBV20-1; j_gene: TRBJ1-2; CDR3aa: CSAAQDTPNYGYTF
v_gene: TRBV20-1; j_gene: TRBJ2-7; CDR3aa: CSAESGGSYEQYF
v_gene: TRBV13; j_gene: TRBJ2-1; CDR3aa: CASSPNHEQFF